This record concerns one TCR beta chain sequence. The data were obtained in a study of control samples from healthy donors and cancer patients. Germline V gene data show CDR1 as SEHNR and CDR2 as FQNEAQ (reference sequence). The CDR3 is made up of 15 amino acids. V gave up 5 bases and J gave up 4 bases, with 17 bases separating them. Produced via immunoSEQ multiplex PCR; TCRdb's table is partial and in-frame only. Among some 130,000 clones, 80% to 95% were seen once, and the ten largest hold around 5.1%. The chain carries TRBV7-9 and TRBJ1-2; possibly TRBD1 for D (6 bases). The origin of this receptor is a young man in good health. Sequencing used blood. DNA of the CDR3: TGTGCCAGCAGCCACCCTGACAGGCGGACCTATGGCTACACCTTC. This sequence encodes CASSHPDRRTYGYTF.